The following is a TCR beta chain sequence with its context. Its antigen is unidentified. The sample belongs to a study of T-cell memory formation after mild COVID-19. Findings and caveats of the study: Later expanders leaned toward CD4+, whereas clones contracting from day 15 to 85 were balanced CD4/CD8.

The CDR3 has 17 amino acids. Trimming cost V 0 bases and J 0 bases, with 14 bases left between them. Germline-derived CDR1 and CDR2 are SGDLS and YYNGEE. A single record per CDR3 protein comes from TCRdb applying MiXCR to the 5' RACE reads. Seen here are hundreds of thousands of distinct CDR3 sequences, 23% observed once, and the top ten hold approximately 14%. Sequencing input: PBMCs or a T cell subset sorted from them (not recorded which). The source is an adult woman who had mild COVID-19 (a few samples of this study predate the infection). Cell type and time point are not known. The rearrangement links TRBV9 to TRBJ2-3, with D maybe TRBD2 (6 bases). The CDR3 DNA is TGTGCCAGCAGCGTAGCTTATCTAGCGCCAAGCACAGATACGCAGTATTTT. Translated: CASSVAYLAPSTDTQYF.